Each of the 19 T cell receptor beta chains below was sequenced from the same sample in a study of shared clonotypes between healthy human individuals (dated by TCRdb to the early 2020s). Library prep was done by the immunoSEQ multiplex PCR assay. The table was pulled from immuneACCESS by TCRdb, which kept in-frame rearrangements only. Such tables lose some clones; where checked, under half of the loss comes from unresolved V genes, and the rest has no known cause. The sample data list some 2.3 million clones, and about 92% of these were observed just once. Together, the top ten hold about 0.37% of the sample. Sequenced material: naive CD4+ T cells from PBMCs. Explained via the paper, the cell subset or site label denotes: CD45RA+ positively selected. Receptors were obtained from a man between 18 and 35 years old in good health. Some clones in this sample may be carry-over from other donors' samples.

The rearrangement links TRBV2 to TRBJ1-4; 8 nucleotides agree with TRBD1. CDR1 and CDR2 (germline): SNHLY, FYNNEI. The CDR3 spans 15 residues. After removal of 4 bases from V and 5 bases from J, the junction contained 6 bases not matched to a gene. The CDR3 nucleotides are TGTGCCAGCAGTGGCCCGGGACAGGAGAATGAAAAACTGTTTTTT. Its protein product is CASSGPGQENEKLFF. Together with reference TRBV2 and TRBJ1-4, the CDR3 gives the full variable domain: EPEVTQTPSHQVTQMGQEVILRCVPISNHLYFYWYRQILGQKVEFLVSFYNNEISEKSEIFDDQFSVERPDGSNFTLKIRSTKLEDSAMYFCASSGPGQENEKLFFGSGTQLSVL.

This chain joins TRBV6-5 and TRBJ1-5; no definite D call. V was cut by 0 bases and J by 6 bases, with 9 bases left in between. There are 14 residues in the CDR3. Germline assignment: CDR1 MNHEY and CDR2 SVGAGI. CDR3: CASSYSSRSQPQHF. CDR3 sequence (DNA): TGTGCCAGCAGTTACTCCAGTAGGAGTCAGCCCCAGCATTTT.

This clone has just a few counts. The chain recombines TRBV30 with TRBJ1-1; D not resolved. Germline loops: CDR1 GTSNPN, CDR2 SVGIG (reference sequence). Between the trimmed V and J ends, which lost 8 bases and 0 bases, there was a span of 10 bases. This CDR3 is 12 amino acids long. The CDR3 region is CAQVTVNTEAFF. CDR3 coding DNA: TGTGCCCAGGTGACGGTGAACACTGAAGCTTTCTTT.

This chain uses TRBV28 with TRBJ1-1; D is unclear. The CDR3 totals 12 residues. V was clipped by 3 bases and J by 10 bases, with 12 bases between them. Germline CDR1 is MDHEN and CDR2 is SYDVKM. CDR3 amino acids: CASSLTGLGAFF. CDR3 nucleotides: TGTGCCAGCAGTTTGACCGGACTAGGAGCTTTCTTT.

The chain links TRBV4-1 to TRBJ2-5, with D perhaps TRBD2 (6 bases). Germline CDR1 reads MGHRA; CDR2 reads YSYEKL. Trimming removed 3 bases from V and 0 bases from J, with 11 bases in between. The CDR3 has 15 residues. CDR3 region: CASSHLRRDQETQYF. The DNA of the CDR3 is TGCGCCAGCAGCCATCTACGGAGGGACCAAGAGACCCAGTACTTC.

The count of this clone is one. The chain couples TRBV5-4 to TRBJ2-1; TRBD2 aligns across 11 bases. Germline-derived CDR1 and CDR2 are SGHNT and YYREEE (reference sequence). The CDR3 covers 16 residues. The V segment lost 3 bases and the J segment 9 bases; nucleotides outside the gene matches: 11. The CDR3 reads CASSWIAGGPYTEQFF. CDR3 coding DNA: TGTGCCAGCAGCTGGATAGCGGGAGGGCCTTATACTGAGCAGTTCTTC. Drawing the rest from reference TRBV5-4 and TRBJ2-1, the complete variable domain is ETGVTQSPTHLIKTRGQQVTLRCSSQSGHNTVSWYQQALGQGPQFIFQYYREEENGRGNFPPRFSGLQFPNYSSELNVNALELDDSALYLCASSWIAGGPYTEQFFGPGTRLTVL.

Worth noting for this clone: This CDR3 is also generated by other DNA sequences in the sample. This chain joins TRBV28 and TRBJ2-7, with TRBD1 matching over 7 bases. The V segment lost 5 bases and the J segment 2 bases; nucleotides outside the gene matches: 3. The CDR3 sequence is 13 residues long. Per germline, CDR1 MDHEN and CDR2 SYDVKM. The CDR3 DNA reads as TGTGCCAGCAGTCGCCAGGGGGCCTACGAGCAGTACTTC. This encodes CASSRQGAYEQYF. Supplemented by reference TRBV28 and TRBJ2-7, the full variable domain reads DVKVTQSSRYLVKRTGEKVFLECVQDMDHENMFWYRQDPGLGLRLIYFSYDVKMKEKGDIPEGYSVSREKKERFSLILESASTNQTSMYLCASSRQGAYEQYFGPGTRLTVT.

CDR3 loop: CASSKTGSDTGELFF. As DNA, the CDR3 is TGCGCCAGCAGCAAGACAGGGTCGGACACCGGGGAGCTGTTTTTT. The J gene is TRBJ2-2, the V gene TRBV5-1, with 7 bases aligning to TRBD1. The ends lost 4 bases at V and 3 bases at J; junction bases unmatched: 6. CDR3 size: 15 residues. Germline CDR1 is SGHRS and CDR2 is YFSETQ.

This clone has just a few counts. This chain links TRBV5-1 with TRBJ1-3, with no clear D. Trimming cost V 0 bases and J 0 bases, with 16 bases left between them. Germline V lookup: CDR1 SGHRS, CDR2 YFSETQ. The CDR3 is made up of 18 amino acids. The chain's CDR3 is CASSLVPRPGSSGNTIYF. The CDR3 nucleotides are TGCGCCAGCAGCTTGGTCCCCCGCCCGGGGTCCTCTGGAAACACCATATATTTT.

This clone was detected only once. V and J are TRBV28 and TRBJ2-3; D remains unclear. Germline V lookup: CDR1 MDHEN, CDR2 SYDVKM. V lost 6 bases and J lost 1, with 14 bases in between. CDR3 size: 15 residues. Here the CDR3 reads CASSSEAVGTDTQYF. The CDR3 coding sequence is TGTGCCAGCAGCTCTGAGGCGGTAGGCACAGATACGCAGTATTTT.

The chain recombines TRBV13 with TRBJ2-7, with 7 bases lining up with TRBD1. This CDR3 is built from 16 residues. After removal of 4 bases from V and 3 bases from J, the junction contained 12 bases not matched to a gene. The germline V gene encodes CDR1 PRHDT and CDR2 FYEKMQ (reference sequence). CDR3 sequence reads: CASSSARDSPLYEQYF. The DNA for the CDR3 is TGTGCCAGCAGCTCCGCCCGGGACAGCCCCCTCTACGAGCAGTACTTC.

A note on this clone: Other nucleotide sequences in the sample specify the same CDR3. The chain uses TRBV6-5 and TRBJ1-2; the D gene is possibly TRBD1 (6 bases). Trimming took 0 bases from V and 4 from J, leaving 12 bases between them. Germline V gene data show CDR1 as MNHEY and CDR2 as SVGAGI. The CDR3 consists of 15 residues. CDR3 amino acids: CASSYSTRGGYGYTF. CDR3 nucleotide sequence: TGTGCCAGCAGTTACTCGACTAGGGGGGGCTATGGCTACACCTTC.

J is TRBJ2-7 and V is TRBV19; D is perhaps TRBD1 or TRBD2 (6 bases each). V lost 3 bases to trimming and J lost 2 bases, with 17 bases between them. This CDR3 has 16 residues. Germline CDR1 and CDR2: LNHDA and SQIVND (reference sequence). The CDR3 region has the DNA TGTGCCAGTAGTATGGGGGCGGGGACGGTGACCTACGAGCAGTACTTC. Its translation: CASSMGAGTVTYEQYF.

In nucleotides, the CDR3 is TGTGCCAGTAGTATGAACAGGCCCGGCAATCAGCCCCAGCATTTT. It is translated as CASSMNRPGNQPQHF. The chain has TRBV19 and TRBJ1-5; a weak D match, TRBD1 (5 bases). Trimming removed 3 bases at V and 2 bases at J, with 11 bases between. The germline CDR1 and CDR2 sequences are LNHDA and SQIVND (reference sequence). The CDR3 runs to 15 residues. The variable domain in full, completed from reference TRBV19 and TRBJ1-5, reads DGGITQSPKYLFRKEGQNVTLSCEQNLNHDAMYWYRQDPGQGLRLIYYSQIVNDFQKGDIAEGYSVSREKKESFPLTVTSAQKNPTAFYLCASSMNRPGNQPQHFGDGTRLSIL.

The chain has TRBV7-9 and TRBJ2-7; D may be TRBD2 (6 bases). This CDR3 has 14 amino acids. Germline V CDR1 and CDR2: SEHNR, FQNEAQ (reference sequence). The germline V and J ends were trimmed by 5 bases and 2 bases, with 13 bases remaining between them. The chain's CDR3 is CASSARTIPYEQYF. CDR3 nucleotide sequence: TGTGCCAGCAGCGCAAGGACTATACCCTACGAGCAGTACTTC.

A note on this clone: This specimen includes other DNA sequences encoding the same CDR3. This sequence joins TRBV11-2 and TRBJ2-1; D unclear. V was shortened by 2 bases and J by 7 bases, with 9 bases between the two germline ends. The CDR3 is 13 residues long. Germline-derived CDR1 and CDR2 are SGHAT and FQNNGV. The CDR3 nucleotides are TGTGCCAGCAGCTTAAGCGCCGGAAATGAGCAGTTCTTC. Translation gives CASSLSAGNEQFF.

The chain links TRBV13 to TRBJ2-3, with no clear D. V dropped 1 base and J dropped 2 bases, with 10 bases sitting between them. The CDR3 sequence is 15 residues long. The germline V gene encodes CDR1 PRHDT and CDR2 FYEKMQ (reference sequence). The CDR3 reads CASSLAIQTTDTQYF. CDR3 nucleotide sequence: TGTGCCAGCAGCTTAGCAATCCAAACCACAGATACGCAGTATTTT.

As DNA, the CDR3 is TGCGCCAGCAGCTTAGACTTCTGGGGCACCGGGGAGCTGTTTTTT. As protein: CASSLDFWGTGELFF. V is TRBV5-1 and J is TRBJ2-2; D unclear. Germline CDR1 reads SGHRS; CDR2 reads YFSETQ. V was cut by 2 bases and J by 4 bases, with 12 bases left in between. The CDR3 has 15 residues.

The gene calls are TRBV27 and TRBJ1-1; D might be TRBD1 (5 bases). The germline V gene has CDR1 MNHEY and CDR2 SMNVEV (reference sequence). Trimming took 5 bases from V and 3 from J, leaving 19 bases between them. The CDR3 runs to 16 residues. The CDR3 protein is CASSTRTPGGYTEAFF. The CDR3 DNA reads as TGTGCCAGCAGTACACGGACACCCGGTGGGTACACTGAAGCTTTCTTT.